These T cell receptor beta chains were read from a single sample in a study of control samples from healthy donors and cancer patients. Data came from immunoSEQ multiplex PCR; TCRdb stores just in-frame clones and leaves some out. The sample lists 70,000 to 90,000 clones; approximately 94% were seen once. Material: blood. These receptors were taken from a woman aged 35 to 49 in good health. The CDR3 runs from the conserved cysteine through the conserved F or W. The order of the fields is V gene, CDR3 protein.

V: TRBV9; CDR3: CASSVATGGTGSYEQYF
V: TRBV27; CDR3: CASSFLSSSYEQYF
V: TRBV3-1/TRBV3-2; CDR3: CASSHLQGRGELFF
V: TRBV29-1; CDR3: CSVTQGRETQYF
V: TRBV10-3; CDR3: CAINNARSNTGELFF
V: TRBV6-5; CDR3: CASSFQGGSRGYTF
V: TRBV19; CDR3: CASGQGYEQYF
V: TRBV6-1; CDR3: CASSESVNTEAFF
V: TRBV6-5; CDR3: CASIRDRTNEKLFF
V: TRBV5-4; CDR3: CASSFGDTQYF
V: TRBV30; CDR3: CAWSRGMNTEAFF
V: TRBV25-1; CDR3: CASRPTGRVTEAFF
V: TRBV4-1; CDR3: CASSQEVRGQNEQFF
V: TRBV10-2; CDR3: CASGWTDTEAFF
V: TRBV5-1; CDR3: CASSSPPDYEQYF
V: TRBV18; CDR3: CASSKGGPSYEQYF
V: TRBV27; CDR3: CASSYKVPGGRTEAFF
V: TRBV9; CDR3: CASSVSFAQREGRTGELFF
V: TRBV7-9; CDR3: CASTPLVTEAFF
V: TRBV29-1; CDR3: CSVLRGPRYGYTF
V: TRBV7-9; CDR3: CASSPQGGNEKLFF
V: TRBV11-3; CDR3: CASSYRGVTDTQYF
V: TRBV4-3; CDR3: CASSQGGGAGETQYF
V: TRBV10-1; CDR3: CASSDYGSGSSYEQYF
V: TRBV2; CDR3: CASSSQGGEKLFF
V: TRBV24-1; CDR3: CATSGDYPEQFF
V: TRBV7-9; CDR3: CASSLAAIGELFF
V: TRBV5-1; CDR3: CASSGRVATDTQYF
V: TRBV19; CDR3: CASSFRQSTEAFF
V: TRBV2; CDR3: CARVMDRGRGYTF
V: TRBV29-1; CDR3: CSVVREFGGYTF
V: TRBV7-9; CDR3: CASSHSGSSYNEQFF
V: TRBV9; CDR3: CASSAGLAGYNEQFF
V: TRBV6-1; CDR3: CASSPDEKLFF
V: TRBV27; CDR3: CASSLAGGLWEETQYF
V: TRBV7-7; CDR3: CASSRQGRETQYF
V: TRBV6-1; CDR3: CASSERRMNTEAFF
V: TRBV29-1; CDR3: CSGIPGQGSNQPQHF
V: TRBV6-6; CDR3: CASSPTQGAVSPLHF
V: TRBV5-5; CDR3: CASSLVSSGGNKETQYF
V: TRBV11-1; CDR3: CASSRSGSSYEQYF
V: TRBV20-1; CDR3: CSAAGDTEAFF
V: TRBV24-1; CDR3: CATSDPPTGSYGNEQFF
V: TRBV27; CDR3: CASSLSTGITGELFF
V: TRBV24-1; CDR3: CATSRRANYNEQFF
V: TRBV29-1; CDR3: CSVIHPQGAEASSYNEQFF
V: TRBV9; CDR3: CASSVAAGDSGDYNEQFF
V: TRBV11-3; CDR3: CASSPRANLNTEAFF